This T cell receptor beta chain was retrieved from a study of Tregs in tolerant kidney transplant recipients. Study-wide results and limits: No direct test of biological reproducibility was done here. Tregs expanded with activated donor B cells seemed most donor-specific.

J gave up 8 bases and V 2 bases, and 8 bases lay outside the gene matches. The CDR3 has 15 amino acids. Per germline, CDR1 SEHNR and CDR2 FQNEAQ (reference sequence). Repertoires were generated with immunoSEQ multiplex PCR, while TCRdb's copy carries only in-frame clones and drops some. The data hold about 94,000 clones, with approximately 93% observed a single time. To note about this clone: Antigen: not known.

The chain carries TRBV7-9 and TRBJ2-1; TRBD2 agrees at 8 bases. The sample consisted of CD4+ T cells from blood, taken before the transplant. The origin of this receptor is a human donor who received a combined kidney and bone marrow transplant. CDR3 sequence reads: CASSLWAGLADEQFF. CDR3 nucleotide sequence: TGTGCCAGCAGCTTATGGGCCGGACTAGCCGATGAGCAGTTCTTC.